This T cell receptor (beta chain) came from a study of blood T cell repertoires in COVID-19. At the level of the study: Researchers got acute and convalescent COVID-19 samples from the United States, Italy and Spain.

Sequencing used immunoSEQ multiplex PCR; TCRdb keeps in-frame clones, though not all of them. The top ten hold roughly 4% of the sample, which has some 330,000 clones, approximately 87% seen once. Germline CDR1 reads MNHNY; CDR2 reads SVGAGI (reference sequence). V was clipped by 8 bases and J by 1 base, with 9 bases between them. This CDR3 has 12 residues. The J gene is TRBJ2-7, the V gene TRBV6-6, with a weak D call TRBD1 (6 bases). The sample consisted of peripheral blood. This TCR was recovered from a woman aged 45-59 years with active or convalescent COVID-19. The CDR3 loop reads CASCTGSYEQYF. The CDR3 coding sequence is TGTGCCAGCTGTACAGGGTCCTACGAGCAGTACTTC.